This passage covers 2 T cell receptor beta chains from one sample sequenced in a study of T cell repertoires in cytomegalovirus infection. MiXCR was run by TCRdb on the reads, yielding one entry per CDR3 protein. The data show about 130,000 distinct CDR3 sequences, approximately 8.8% seen once. Material for sequencing was PBMCs. The receptors were gathered from a human donor in good health (CMV status not recorded). Some clones in this sample may be carry-over from other donors' samples.

Ten or more counts support this clonotype. The V and J genes are TRBV7-2 and TRBJ2-1, with 11 bases lining up with TRBD2. Per the germline V gene, CDR1 is SGHTA and CDR2 is FQGNSA. This CDR3 comprises 17 residues. V lost 6 bases and J lost 3; bases outside the gene matches: 10. The CDR3: CASRLAGGPSNYNEQFF. The CDR3 region has the DNA TGTGCCAGCAGGCTAGCGGGGGGCCCCTCGAACTACAATGAGCAGTTCTTC.

Many counts were recorded for this clonotype. V usage is TRBV6-5 and J usage is TRBJ1-1; D remains unclear. The germline CDR1 and CDR2 sequences are MNHEY and SVGAGI. The CDR3 totals 14 residues. V lost 2 bases and J 4 bases, leaving 11 bases between the germline ends. CDR3: CASSYLGAGTEAFF. DNA of the CDR3: TGTGCCAGCAGTTACCTCGGAGCAGGCACTGAAGCTTTCTTT.